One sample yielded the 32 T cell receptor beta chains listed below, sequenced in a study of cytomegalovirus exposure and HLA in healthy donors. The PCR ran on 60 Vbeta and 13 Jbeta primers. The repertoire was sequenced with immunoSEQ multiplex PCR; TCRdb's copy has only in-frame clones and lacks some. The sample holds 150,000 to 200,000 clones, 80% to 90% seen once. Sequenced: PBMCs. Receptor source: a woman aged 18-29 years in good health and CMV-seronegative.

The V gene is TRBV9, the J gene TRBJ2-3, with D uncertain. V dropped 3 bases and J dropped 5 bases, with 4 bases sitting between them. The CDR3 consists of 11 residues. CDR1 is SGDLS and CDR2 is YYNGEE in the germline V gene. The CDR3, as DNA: TGTGCCAGCAGCGCCAAAGATACGCAGTATTTT. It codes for CASSAKDTQYF.

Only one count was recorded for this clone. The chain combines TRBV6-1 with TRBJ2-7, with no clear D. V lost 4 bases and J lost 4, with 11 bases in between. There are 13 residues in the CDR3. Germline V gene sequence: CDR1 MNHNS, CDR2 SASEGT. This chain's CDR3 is CASSVTRTYEQYF. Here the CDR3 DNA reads TGTGCCAGCAGTGTTACGCGTACGTACGAGCAGTACTTC.

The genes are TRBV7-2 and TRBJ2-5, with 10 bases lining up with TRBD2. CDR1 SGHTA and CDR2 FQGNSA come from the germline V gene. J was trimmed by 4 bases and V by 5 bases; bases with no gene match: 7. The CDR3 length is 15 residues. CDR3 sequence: CASSVTSGYGETQYF. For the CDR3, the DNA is TGTGCCAGCAGCGTGACTAGCGGGTACGGAGAGACCCAGTACTTC.

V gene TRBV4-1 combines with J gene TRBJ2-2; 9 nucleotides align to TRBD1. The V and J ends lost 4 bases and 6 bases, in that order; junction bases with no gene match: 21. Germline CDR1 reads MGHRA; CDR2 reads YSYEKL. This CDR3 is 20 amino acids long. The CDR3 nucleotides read TGCGCCAGCAGCCCGCCTCTCGGGACAGGGAGGCCAAAAGGGCCCGGGGAGCTGTTTTTT. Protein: CASSPPLGTGRPKGPGELFF.

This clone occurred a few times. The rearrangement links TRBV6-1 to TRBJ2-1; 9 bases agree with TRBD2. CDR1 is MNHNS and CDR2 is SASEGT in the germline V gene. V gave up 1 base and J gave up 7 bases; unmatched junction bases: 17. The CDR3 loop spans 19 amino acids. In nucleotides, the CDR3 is TGTGCCAGCAGTGAAGTGTCGTGGCGGGAGGGCTTCGGAGTGAATGAGCAGTTCTTC. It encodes CASSEVSWREGFGVNEQFF.

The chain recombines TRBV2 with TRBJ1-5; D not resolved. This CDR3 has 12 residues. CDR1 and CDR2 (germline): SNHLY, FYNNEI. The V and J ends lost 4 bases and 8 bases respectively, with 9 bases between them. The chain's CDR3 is CASSVSLEPQHF. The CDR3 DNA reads TGTGCCAGCAGTGTCTCTCTCGAGCCCCAGCATTTT.

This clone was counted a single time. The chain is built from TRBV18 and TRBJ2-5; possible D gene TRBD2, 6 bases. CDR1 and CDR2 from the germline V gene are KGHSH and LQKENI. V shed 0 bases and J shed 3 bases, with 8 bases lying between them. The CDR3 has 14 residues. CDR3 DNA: TGTGCCAGCTCACCACCGGCTAGCGAAGAGACCCAGTACTTC. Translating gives CASSPPASEETQYF.

The CDR3 loop reads CASSRGSGYGYTF. CDR3 nucleotides: TGTGCCAGCAGCCGGGGGTCGGGATATGGCTACACCTTC. The chain employs TRBV7-6 and TRBJ1-2; perhaps TRBD1 as D (5 bases). CDR3 size: 13 residues. The V gene's germline CDR1 is SGHVS and CDR2 FNYEAQ. V was trimmed by 5 bases and J by 5 bases, leaving 12 bases between them.

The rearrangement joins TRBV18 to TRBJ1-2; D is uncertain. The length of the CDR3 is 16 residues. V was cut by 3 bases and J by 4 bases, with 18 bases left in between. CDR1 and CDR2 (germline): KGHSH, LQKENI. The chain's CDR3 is CASSPLIREGGYGYTF. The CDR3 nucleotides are TGTGCCAGCTCACCCTTAATACGGGAGGGAGGCTATGGCTACACCTTC. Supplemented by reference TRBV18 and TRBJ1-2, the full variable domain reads NAGVMQNPRHLVRRRGQEARLRCSPMKGHSHVYWYRQLPEEGLKFMVYLQKENIIDESGMPKERFSAEFPKEGPSILRIQQVVRGDSAAYFCASSPLIREGGYGYTFGSGTRLTVV.

DNA for the CDR3: TGTGCCAGCTCACCTGGACGGACAGAAGAGACCCAGTACTTC. Amino acids: CASSPGRTEETQYF. This chain uses TRBV18 with TRBJ2-5; tentative D call: TRBD1 (6 bases). CDR1 is KGHSH and CDR2 is LQKENI in the germline V gene. This CDR3 region has 14 residues. V was shortened by 3 bases and J by 3 bases, with 11 bases between the two germline ends.

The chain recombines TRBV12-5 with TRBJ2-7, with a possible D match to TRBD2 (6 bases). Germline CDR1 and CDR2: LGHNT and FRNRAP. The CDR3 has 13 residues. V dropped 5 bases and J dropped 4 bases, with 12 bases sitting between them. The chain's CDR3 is CASGGGSRYEQYF. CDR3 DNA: TGTGCTAGTGGTGGAGGGAGTAGGTACGAGCAGTACTTC.

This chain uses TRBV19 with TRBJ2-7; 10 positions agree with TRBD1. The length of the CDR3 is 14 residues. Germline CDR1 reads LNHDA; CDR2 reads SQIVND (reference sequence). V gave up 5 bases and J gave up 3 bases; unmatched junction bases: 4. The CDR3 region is CASSGTGAFYEQYF. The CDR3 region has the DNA TGTGCCAGTAGTGGGACAGGGGCCTTCTACGAGCAGTACTTC.

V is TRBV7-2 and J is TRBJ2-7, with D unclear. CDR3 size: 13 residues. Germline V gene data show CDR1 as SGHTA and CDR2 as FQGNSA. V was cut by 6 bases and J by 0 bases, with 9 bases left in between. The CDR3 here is CASSRTVSYEQYF. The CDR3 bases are TGTGCCAGCAGTCGAACAGTCTCCTACGAGCAGTACTTC.

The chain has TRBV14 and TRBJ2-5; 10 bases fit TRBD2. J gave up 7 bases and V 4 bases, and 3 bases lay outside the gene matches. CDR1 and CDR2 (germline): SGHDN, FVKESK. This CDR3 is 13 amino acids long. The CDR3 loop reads CASSLAGGGTQYF. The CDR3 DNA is TGTGCCAGCAGCCTAGCGGGAGGCGGGACCCAGTACTTC.

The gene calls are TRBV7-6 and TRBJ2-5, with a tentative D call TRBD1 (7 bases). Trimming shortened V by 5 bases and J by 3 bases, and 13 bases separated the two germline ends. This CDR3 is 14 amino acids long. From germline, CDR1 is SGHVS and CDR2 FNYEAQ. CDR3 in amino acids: CASSQTGEEETQYF. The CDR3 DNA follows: TGTGCCAGCAGCCAAACAGGGGAGGAAGAGACCCAGTACTTC.

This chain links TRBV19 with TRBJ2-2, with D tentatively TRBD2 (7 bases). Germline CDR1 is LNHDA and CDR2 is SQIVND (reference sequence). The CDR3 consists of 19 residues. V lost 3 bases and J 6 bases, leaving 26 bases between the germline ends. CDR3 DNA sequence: TGTGCCAGTAGTATGGGAGTTTCGGGGGGCACGTTCACGGCCGGGGAGCTGTTTTTT. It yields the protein CASSMGVSGGTFTAGELFF. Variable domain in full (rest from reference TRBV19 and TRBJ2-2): DGGITQSPKYLFRKEGQNVTLSCEQNLNHDAMYWYRQDPGQGLRLIYYSQIVNDFQKGDIAEGYSVSREKKESFPLTVTSAQKNPTAFYLCASSMGVSGGTFTAGELFFGEGSRLTVL.

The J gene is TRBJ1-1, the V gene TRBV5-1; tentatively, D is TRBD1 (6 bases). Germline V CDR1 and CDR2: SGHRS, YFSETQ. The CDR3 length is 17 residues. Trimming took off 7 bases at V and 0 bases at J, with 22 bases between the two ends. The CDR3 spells CASRPSPRAGVNTEAFF. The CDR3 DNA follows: TGCGCCAGCCGCCCGTCTCCTCGGGCAGGGGTGAACACTGAAGCTTTCTTT.

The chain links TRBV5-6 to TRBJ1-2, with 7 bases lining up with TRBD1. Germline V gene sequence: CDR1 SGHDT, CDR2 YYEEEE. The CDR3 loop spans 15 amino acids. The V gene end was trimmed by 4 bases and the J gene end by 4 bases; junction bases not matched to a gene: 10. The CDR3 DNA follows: TGTGCCAGCAGCGTCCGCGGACAGGCTGGCTATGGCTACACCTTC. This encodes CASSVRGQAGYGYTF. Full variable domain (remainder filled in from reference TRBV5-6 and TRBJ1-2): DAGVTQSPTHLIKTRGQQVTLRCSPKSGHDTVSWYQQALGQGPQFIFQYYEEEERQRGNFPDRFSGHQFPNYSSELNVNALLLGDSALYLCASSVRGQAGYGYTFGSGTRLTVV.

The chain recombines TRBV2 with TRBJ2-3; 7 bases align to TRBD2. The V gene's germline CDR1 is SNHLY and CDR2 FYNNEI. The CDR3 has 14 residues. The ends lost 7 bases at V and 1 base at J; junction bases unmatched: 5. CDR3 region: CASKGRGRTDTQYF. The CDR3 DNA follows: TGTGCCAGCAAGGGGAGGGGACGCACAGATACGCAGTATTTT.

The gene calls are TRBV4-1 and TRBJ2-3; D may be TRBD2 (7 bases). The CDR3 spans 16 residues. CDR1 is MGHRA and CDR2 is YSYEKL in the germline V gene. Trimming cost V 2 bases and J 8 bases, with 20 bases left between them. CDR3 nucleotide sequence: TGCGCCAGCAGCCAACTACAGGGAGGGCCTCCCGCTACGCAGTATTTT. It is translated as CASSQLQGGPPATQYF.

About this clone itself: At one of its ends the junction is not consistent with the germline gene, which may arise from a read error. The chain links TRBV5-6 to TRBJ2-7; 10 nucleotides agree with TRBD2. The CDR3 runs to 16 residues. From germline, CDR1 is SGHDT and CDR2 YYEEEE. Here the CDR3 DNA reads TGTGCTAGCAGCCCTGTCGGACTAGCGGAGTCCTACGAGCAGTACTTC. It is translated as CASSPVGLAESYEQYF.

CDR3 amino acids: CASSPPEVQETQYF. CDR3 in DNA: TGTGCCAGCAGCCCCCCAGAAGTACAAGAGACCCAGTACTTC. The V call is TRBV7-9, the J call TRBJ2-5; D remains unclear. Trimming removed 5 bases at V and 2 bases at J, with 12 bases between. CDR3 size: 14 residues. CDR1 and CDR2 (germline): SEHNR, FQNEAQ (reference sequence).

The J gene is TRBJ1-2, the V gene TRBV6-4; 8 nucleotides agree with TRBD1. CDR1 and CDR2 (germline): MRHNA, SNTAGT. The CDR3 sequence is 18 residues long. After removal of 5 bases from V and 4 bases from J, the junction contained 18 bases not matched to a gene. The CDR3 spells CASSSAEGGTGELYGYTF. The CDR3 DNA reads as TGTGCCAGCAGTTCGGCCGAGGGGGGGACAGGTGAACTCTATGGCTACACCTTC.

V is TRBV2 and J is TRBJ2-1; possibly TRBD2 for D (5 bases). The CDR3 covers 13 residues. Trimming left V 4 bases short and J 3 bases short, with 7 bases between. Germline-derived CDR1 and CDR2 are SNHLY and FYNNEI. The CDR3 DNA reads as TGTGCCAGCAGTGCTAGCCGCTACAATGAGCAGTTCTTC. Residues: CASSASRYNEQFF.

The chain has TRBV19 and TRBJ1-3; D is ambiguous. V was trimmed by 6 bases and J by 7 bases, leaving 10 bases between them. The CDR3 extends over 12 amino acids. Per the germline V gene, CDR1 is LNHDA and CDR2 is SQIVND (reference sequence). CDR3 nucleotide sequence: TGTGCCAGTAGCCACCCGGGGAACACCATATATTTT. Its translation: CASSHPGNTIYF.

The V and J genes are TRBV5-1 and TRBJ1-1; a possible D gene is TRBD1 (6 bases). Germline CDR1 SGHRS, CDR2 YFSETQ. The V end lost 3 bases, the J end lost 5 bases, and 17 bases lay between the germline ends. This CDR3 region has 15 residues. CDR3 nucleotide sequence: TGCGCCAGCAGCTGGTCAGGGGATAAGGATACTGAAGCTTTCTTT. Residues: CASSWSGDKDTEAFF.

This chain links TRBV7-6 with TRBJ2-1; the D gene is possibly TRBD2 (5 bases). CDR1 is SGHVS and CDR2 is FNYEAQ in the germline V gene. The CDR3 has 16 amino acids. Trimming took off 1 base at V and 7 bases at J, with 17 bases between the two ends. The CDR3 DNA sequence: TGTGCCAGCAGCTTAGAGGGCAGTGGGAGAGCAAATGAGCAGTTCTTC. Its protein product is CASSLEGSGRANEQFF.

CDR3 DNA: TGCAGTGCTGCTCGGCAAGAGACCCAGTACTTC. Translated: CSAARQETQYF. The chain carries TRBV20-1 and TRBJ2-5; D ambiguous. CDR1 is DFQATT, CDR2 SNEGSKA, per germline (reference sequence). CDR3 length: 11 amino acids. Trimming pared 5 bases from V and 2 bases from J, leaving 6 bases between.

The CDR3 loop reads CASSQPGGETQYF. The DNA for the CDR3 is TGCGCCAGCAGCCAACCAGGGGGGGAGACCCAGTACTTC. The chain carries TRBV4-1 and TRBJ2-5, with D tentatively TRBD1 (7 bases). This CDR3 is 13 amino acids long. Deletions cut 2 bases from V and 5 bases from J, with 9 bases between. Germline V gene lookup returns CDR1 MGHRA and CDR2 YSYEKL.

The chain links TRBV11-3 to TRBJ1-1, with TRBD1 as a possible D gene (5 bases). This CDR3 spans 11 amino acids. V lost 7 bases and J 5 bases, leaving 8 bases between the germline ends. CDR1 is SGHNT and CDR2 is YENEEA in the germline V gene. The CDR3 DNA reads TGTGCCAGCACTTCAGGGACTGAAGCTTTCTTT. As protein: CASTSGTEAFF.

CDR3 bases: TGTGCCAGCAGCCGCTACCGGGACAGCTCCTACGAGCAGTACTTC. Translation: CASSRYRDSSYEQYF. V and J are TRBV11-2 and TRBJ2-7, with 7 bases matching TRBD1. CDR3 size: 15 residues. V trimming: 5 bases; J trimming: 0 bases; junction bases outside the gene matches: 7. Germline-derived CDR1 and CDR2 are SGHAT and FQNNGV.

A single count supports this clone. The CDR3: CASSESQFYGYTF. The CDR3 DNA reads as TGTGCCAGCAGTGAATCACAGTTCTATGGCTACACCTTC. The gene calls are TRBV2 and TRBJ1-2; D unclear. Germline V gives CDR1 SNHLY, CDR2 FYNNEI. The V end lost 2 bases, the J end lost 4 bases, and 8 bases lay between the germline ends. The CDR3 is 13 residues long.